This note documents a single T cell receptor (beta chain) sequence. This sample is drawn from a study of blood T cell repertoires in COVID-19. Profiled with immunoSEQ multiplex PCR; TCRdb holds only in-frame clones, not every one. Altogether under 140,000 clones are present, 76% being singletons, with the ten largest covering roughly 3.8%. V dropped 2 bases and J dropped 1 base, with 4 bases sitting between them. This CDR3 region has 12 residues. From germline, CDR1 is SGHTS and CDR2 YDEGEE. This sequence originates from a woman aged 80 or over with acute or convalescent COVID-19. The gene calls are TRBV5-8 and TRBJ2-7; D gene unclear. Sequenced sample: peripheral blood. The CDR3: CASSFRSYEQYF. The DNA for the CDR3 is TGTGCCAGCAGCTTCCGGTCCTACGAGCAGTACTTC.